This TCR beta chain emerged from a study of T cells expressing NK-cell markers. Study-wide context: Sorted CD3+CD56+NKG2C+, CD3+CD56+NKG2C- and CD3+CD56-NKG2C+ T cells supplied TCR beta repertoires.

Using the 5' RACE reads, TCRdb records one entry per CDR3 protein without DNA. The sample holds over 120,000 distinct CDR3 sequences. The CDR3 has 16 residues. Sequenced: blood T cells: a sorted CD56 or NKG2C T cell subset, CD4+ or CD8+ T cells, or bulk PBMC T cells (not recorded which). The receptor was derived from a young man in good health. The chain recombines TRBV12-3 or TRBV12-4 with TRBJ2-4; TCRdb's D call of TRBD2 is untestable without DNA. The CDR3 loop is CASSGLAGGPKDIQYF.